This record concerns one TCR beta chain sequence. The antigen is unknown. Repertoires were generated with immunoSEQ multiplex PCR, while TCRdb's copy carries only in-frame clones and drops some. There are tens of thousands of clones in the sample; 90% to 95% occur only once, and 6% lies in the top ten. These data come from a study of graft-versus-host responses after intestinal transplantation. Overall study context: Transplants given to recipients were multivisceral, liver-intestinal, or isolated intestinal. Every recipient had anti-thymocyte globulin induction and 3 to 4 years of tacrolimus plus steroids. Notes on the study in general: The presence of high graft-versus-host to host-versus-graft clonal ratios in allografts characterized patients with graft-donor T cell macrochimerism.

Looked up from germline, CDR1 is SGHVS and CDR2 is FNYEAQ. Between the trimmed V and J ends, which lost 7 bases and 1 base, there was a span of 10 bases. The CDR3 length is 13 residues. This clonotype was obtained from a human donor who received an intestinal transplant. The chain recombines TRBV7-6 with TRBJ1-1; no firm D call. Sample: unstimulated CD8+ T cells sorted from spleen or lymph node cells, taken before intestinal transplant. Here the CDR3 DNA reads TGTGCCAGCACCGAATCCGAGAACACTGAAGCTTTCTTT. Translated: CASTESENTEAFF.